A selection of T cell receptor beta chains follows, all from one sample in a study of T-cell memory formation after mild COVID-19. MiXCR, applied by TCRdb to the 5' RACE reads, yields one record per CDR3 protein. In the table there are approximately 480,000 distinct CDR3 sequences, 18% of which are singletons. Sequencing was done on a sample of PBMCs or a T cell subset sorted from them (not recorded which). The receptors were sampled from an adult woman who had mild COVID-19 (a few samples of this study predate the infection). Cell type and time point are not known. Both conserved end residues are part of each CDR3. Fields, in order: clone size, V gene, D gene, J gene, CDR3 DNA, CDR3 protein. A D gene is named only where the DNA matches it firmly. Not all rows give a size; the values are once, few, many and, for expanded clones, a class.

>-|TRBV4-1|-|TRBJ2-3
TGCGCCAGCAGCCAAGAACGGAGGGCGGGAGATACGCAGTATTTT
CASSQERRAGDTQYF
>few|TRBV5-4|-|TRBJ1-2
TGTGCCAGCAGCTTTTACGACGGTGGCTACACCTTC
CASSFYDGGYTF
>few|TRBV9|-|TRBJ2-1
TGTGCCAGCAGCGTTTCCCTAACGGGGAGCAATGAGCAGTTCTTC
CASSVSLTGSNEQFF
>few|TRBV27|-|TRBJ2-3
TGTGCCAGCAGTTCTCCGGGACTCAGCACAGATACGCAGTATTTT
CASSSPGLSTDTQYF
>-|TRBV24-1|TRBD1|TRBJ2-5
TGTGCCACCAGTGATATCGCTCCCGGGACAGACCAAGAGACCCAGTACTTC
CATSDIAPGTDQETQYF
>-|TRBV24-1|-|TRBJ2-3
TGTGCCACCAGTGATTTAGTCCAGGGCACAGATACGCAGTATTTT
CATSDLVQGTDTQYF
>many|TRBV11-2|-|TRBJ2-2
TGTGCCAGCAGCTTTGGCCTAACGAACACCGGGGAGCTGTTTTTT
CASSFGLTNTGELFF
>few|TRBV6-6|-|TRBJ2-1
TGTGCCAGCAGTCATTCCTACAATGAGCAGTTCTTC
CASSHSYNEQFF
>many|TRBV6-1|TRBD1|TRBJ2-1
TGTGCCAGCAGGTGGGGACAGTACAATGAGCAGTTCTTC
CASRWGQYNEQFF
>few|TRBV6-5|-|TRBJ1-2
TGTGCCAGCAGTATTGCCCAGGGACTCTATGGCTACACCTTC
CASSIAQGLYGYTF
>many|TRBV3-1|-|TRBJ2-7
TGTGCCAGCAGCCAAGCTGGGGGGACACAGTACTTC
CASSQAGGTQYF
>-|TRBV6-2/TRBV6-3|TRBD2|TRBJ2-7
TGTGCCAGCAGACATCTGGGCGGGAGGGTTAACGAGCAGTACTTC
CASRHLGGRVNEQYF
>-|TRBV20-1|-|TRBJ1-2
TGCAGCGGGACGCAGCGAAGCTATGGCTACACCTTC
CSGTQRSYGYTF
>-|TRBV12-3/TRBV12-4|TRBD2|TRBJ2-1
TGTGCCAGTGCATCTAGCGGGAGTGGCAATGAGCAGTTCTTC
CASASSGSGNEQFF
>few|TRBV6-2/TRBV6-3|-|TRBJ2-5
TGTGCCAGCAGTTATCGGTGGCCCCAAGAGACCCAGTACTTC
CASSYRWPQETQYF
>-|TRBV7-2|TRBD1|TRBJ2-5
TGTGCCAGCACCGGGACAGCCGTAGAGACCCAGTACTTC
CASTGTAVETQYF